This T cell receptor (beta chain) was captured by sequencing in a study of cytomegalovirus exposure and HLA in healthy donors. Study summary: As released early, the data held 85 million to 95 million unique TCRs from HLA-typed donors.

The junction had 8 bases not matched to a gene; V was cut back by 5 bases and J by 4 bases. The CDR3 length is 16 residues. Germline V CDR1 and CDR2: SEHNR, FQNEAQ (reference sequence). PCR primers comprised 60 Vbeta and 13 Jbeta primers. The data were produced by immunoSEQ multiplex PCR, yet TCRdb's version contains in-frame clones alone and is incomplete. The sample records about 150,000 clones, around 80% being singletons. The TCR originated in a man aged 25-45 years in good health and CMV-seropositive. The specimen sequenced was PBMCs. This chain links TRBV7-9 with TRBJ1-5; the match to TRBD1 covers 10 bases. In DNA form, the CDR3 reads TGTGCCAGCAGCCAGGGGGGACAGGGGACAAATCAGCCCCAGCATTTT. It encodes CASSQGGQGTNQPQHF.